What follows are 25 T cell receptor beta chains derived from one specimen sequenced in a study of early T cells in non-severe SARS-CoV-2 infection (dated by TCRdb to about 2021). Receptor libraries were prepared by 5' RACE. Instrument used: NextSeq 500. TCRdb's own reprocessing of the public reads used fastp at Q25 and MiXCR and kept productive beta chains. Every entry covers one CDR3 protein and lists the most common genes and DNA from its rows. Present in this sample are about 28,000 distinct CDR3 sequences, around 5.8% of which were seen just once. About 34% of the sample belongs to the ten largest clones. The sample here was whole blood, taken at baseline. These receptors were obtained from an adult who was a healthcare worker with PCR-confirmed SARS-CoV-2 infection or an uninfected control (not recorded which).

This clonotype showed up many times. The V gene is TRBV20-1, the J gene TRBJ2-1; 12 bases map to TRBD2. Trimming cost V 5 bases and J 4 bases; bases outside gene matches: 9. The germline V gene encodes CDR1 DFQATT and CDR2 SNEGSKA (reference sequence). The CDR3 has 16 residues. The CDR3 sequence is CSAPSSTSGRYNEQFF. The CDR3, as DNA: TGCAGTGCTCCTAGTTCGACTAGCGGGAGATACAATGAGCAGTTCTTC.

This clonotype has just a few counts. A single base separates this from a much larger clone, so it may be a read error. This chain joins TRBV29-1 and TRBJ2-1; 12 bases match TRBD2. CDR1 and CDR2 from the germline V gene are SQVTM and ANQGSEA. The CDR3 has 14 amino acids. CDR3 coding DNA: TGCAGCGCCATGAGGCTAGCGGGAGGGAACGAGCAGTGCTTC. It translates to CSAMRLAGGNEQCF.

The chain uses TRBV12-3 or TRBV12-4 and TRBJ2-5; D gene ambiguous. Trimming removed 3 bases from V and 2 bases from J, with 4 bases in between. The CDR3 length is 12 residues. CDR3 protein: CASSLMQETQYF. CDR3 DNA: TGTGCCAGCAGTTTGATGCAAGAGACCCAGTACTTC.

The sample holds many counts of this clonotype. The genes are TRBV19 and TRBJ1-5; tentatively, D is TRBD1 (5 bases). The CDR3 is made up of 14 amino acids. Trimming took off 10 bases at V and 6 bases at J, with 19 bases between the two ends. Germline V gene sequence: CDR1 LNHDA, CDR2 SQIVND (reference sequence). The CDR3, as DNA: TGTGCCACGAAAGGGGAGGGTTTTGCTCAGCCCCAGCATTTT. Translation: CATKGEGFAQPQHF.

This clonotype was seen only a few times. The chain couples TRBV5-1 to TRBJ2-5; 14 positions match TRBD2. The CDR3 sequence is 17 residues long. Germline CDR1 is SGHRS and CDR2 is YFSETQ. The J segment lost 1 base and the V segment lost 3 bases, leaving 5 bases of the junction unmatched. The CDR3 DNA reads TGCGCCAGCAGCTACGGACTAGCGGGGGGAGTCCAAGAGACCCAGTACTTC. It codes for CASSYGLAGGVQETQYF.

This clonotype was seen only a few times. This chain connects TRBV11-3 to TRBJ2-2; D could derive from TRBD1 or TRBD2 (5 bases each). The CDR3 is 14 amino acids. The ends were cut back, 5 bases at V and 7 bases at J, with 14 bases in the middle. Germline-derived CDR1 and CDR2 are SGHNT and YENEEA. CDR3 nucleotide sequence: TGTGCCAGCAGCCCCGGGGCGCTCGGCGGGGAGCTGTTTTTT. Translated, it gives CASSPGALGGELFF.

Many counts were recorded for this clonotype. This chain connects TRBV27 to TRBJ2-2; maybe TRBD1 (6 bases). In germline, CDR1 is MNHEY, CDR2 SMNVEV (reference sequence). The CDR3 extends over 14 amino acids. V lost 6 bases, J lost 8 bases, and 16 bases lay in between. CDR3 in amino acids: CASRPYRVMGELFF. CDR3 DNA: TGTGCCAGCAGGCCATACAGGGTAATGGGGGAGCTGTTTTTT.

The table lists this clonotype with many counts. V gene TRBV2 combines with J gene TRBJ2-5; 11 nucleotides match TRBD2. CDR3 length: 16 residues. The junction had 12 bases not matched to a gene; V was cut back by 7 bases and J by 5 bases. The germline CDR1 and CDR2 sequences are SNHLY and FYNNEI. In DNA form, the CDR3 reads TGTGCCAGCACTAAGGGACTAGCGGCAGGGGCGGAGACCCAGTACTTC. This encodes CASTKGLAAGAETQYF. The variable domain in full, completed from reference TRBV2 and TRBJ2-5, reads EPEVTQTPSHQVTQMGQEVILRCVPISNHLYFYWYRQILGQKVEFLVSFYNNEISEKSEIFDDQFSVERPDGSNFTLKIRSTKLEDSAMYFCASTKGLAAGAETQYFGPGTRLLVL.

This clonotype was picked up many times. The chain combines TRBV19 with TRBJ2-1, with D perhaps matching TRBD1 or TRBD2 (7 bases each). The CDR3 length is 19 residues. Germline values: CDR1 LNHDA, CDR2 SQIVND (reference sequence). V dropped 4 bases and J dropped 0 bases, with 22 bases sitting between them. DNA of the CDR3: TGTGCCAGTAGTAGGCGGGGAGGGGGCCCATCGAGCTCCTACAATGAGCAGTTCTTC. Translated: CASSRRGGGPSSSYNEQFF.

This clonotype was seen only a few times. The V gene is TRBV6-2 or TRBV6-3, the J gene TRBJ1-5; possible D gene TRBD1, 6 bases. In germline, CDR1 is MNHEY, CDR2 SVGEGT. Trimming stripped 5 bases from V and 4 bases from J, with 18 bases between. CDR3 length equals 16 residues. For the CDR3, the DNA is TGTGCCAGCAGTCCATCCGACAGGAGGACTAATCAGCCCCAGCATTTT. Translating gives CASSPSDRRTNQPQHF.

This clonotype was detected ten times or more. The chain joins TRBV20-1 to TRBJ2-1, with D possibly matching TRBD2 (5 bases). The CDR3 length is 14 residues. CDR1 and CDR2 (germline): DFQATT, SNEGSKA (reference sequence). Trimming removed 1 base at V and 7 bases at J, with 14 bases between. The CDR3 sequence is CSARGGRPGNEQFF. Here the CDR3 DNA reads TGCAGTGCTAGAGGCGGACGACCGGGGAATGAGCAGTTCTTC.

This clonotype has at least ten counts. The gene calls are TRBV6-6 and TRBJ1-2; possible D gene TRBD1, 5 bases. The germline gives CDR1 MNHNY, CDR2 SVGAGI (reference sequence). The CDR3 runs to 15 residues. V was pared by 6 bases and J by 0 bases, with 14 bases between. In DNA, the CDR3 is TGTGCCAGCAGCCGGGATGCAGGGTCTAACTATGGCTACACCTTC. Protein: CASSRDAGSNYGYTF.

This clonotype was detected a few times. This chain connects TRBV27 to TRBJ2-5; maybe TRBD1 (6 bases). The germline gives CDR1 MNHEY, CDR2 SMNVEV (reference sequence). Trimming stripped 4 bases from V and 5 bases from J, with 17 bases between. The CDR3 is made up of 15 amino acids. CDR3 coding DNA: TGTGCCAGCAGTTCCGCCGGACAGCTGGTTGAGACCCAGTACTTC. Translation gives CASSSAGQLVETQYF.

This clonotype was observed many times. V and J are TRBV20-1 and TRBJ2-1; 9 bases line up with TRBD2. V dropped 6 bases and J dropped 2; count of bases not matched to a gene: 8. The CDR3 consists of 15 residues. Germline CDR1 reads DFQATT; CDR2 reads SNEGSKA (reference sequence). The CDR3 DNA reads TGCAGTGCCGCCCCGCTAGCGGGGCCCTACAATGAGCAGTTCTTC. It translates to CSAAPLAGPYNEQFF.

The sample holds many counts of this clonotype. The V call is TRBV25-1, the J call TRBJ2-5, with 10 bases matching TRBD2. The J segment lost 5 bases and the V segment lost 4 bases, leaving 4 bases of the junction unmatched. The CDR3 loop spans 14 amino acids. The germline CDR1 and CDR2 sequences are MGHDK and SYGVNS. The CDR3 DNA is TGTGCCAGCAGTGGAGCGGGAGGGCCCGAGACCCAGTACTTC. This translates into CASSGAGGPETQYF.

This clonotype occurred many times. This chain joins TRBV20-1 and TRBJ2-1; D unresolved. The CDR3 runs to 13 residues. Germline CDR1 reads DFQATT; CDR2 reads SNEGSKA (reference sequence). The V gene lost 0 bases and the J gene lost 8 bases, with 11 bases spanning the gap. DNA of the CDR3: TGCAGTGCTAGAGATTTTTCACTCTATGAGCAGTTCTTC. Translated, it gives CSARDFSLYEQFF.

This clonotype has a handful of counts. The chain uses TRBV11-2 and TRBJ2-3; 7 bases map to TRBD1. The CDR3 totals 17 residues. Trimming cost V 2 bases and J 2 bases; bases outside gene matches: 10. Looked up from germline, CDR1 is SGHAT and CDR2 is FQNNGV. The CDR3 region is CASSLTGTATYTDTQYF. The CDR3 coding sequence is TGTGCCAGCAGCTTAACCGGGACAGCGACCTACACAGATACGCAGTATTTT.

This clonotype has a handful of counts. The chain has TRBV5-1 and TRBJ1-5, with D perhaps matching TRBD1 (6 bases). CDR3 length equals 15 residues. In germline, CDR1 is SGHRS, CDR2 YFSETQ. The V and J ends lost 0 bases and 6 bases respectively, with 13 bases between them. CDR3 residues: CASSLDTGHGQPQHF. CDR3 nucleotide sequence: TGCGCCAGCAGCTTGGATACAGGGCATGGTCAGCCCCAGCATTTT.

This clonotype has more than one count but fewer than ten. The chain uses TRBV10-3 and TRBJ2-1; a possible D gene is TRBD1 (6 bases). CDR1 is ENHRY and CDR2 is SYGVKD in the germline V gene. CDR3 length: 15 amino acids. V was shortened by 4 bases and J by 4 bases, with 14 bases between the two germline ends. CDR3 loop: CAISAGLGAYNEQFF. The CDR3 DNA reads as TGTGCCATCAGTGCCGGGTTGGGGGCTTACAATGAGCAGTTCTTC.

The rearrangement links TRBV4-3 to TRBJ2-7, with D possibly matching TRBD2 (6 bases). The V gene lost 2 bases and the J gene lost 5 bases, with 22 bases spanning the gap. Germline CDR1 and CDR2: LGHNA and YSLEER. This CDR3 has 17 residues. CDR3 region: CASSQQVAGAREDEQYF. CDR3 coding DNA: TGCGCCAGCAGCCAACAAGTTGCCGGAGCCAGGGAGGACGAGCAGTACTTC.

This clonotype was observed a few times. The CDR3 here is CSASWGSTEAFF. CDR3 DNA sequence: TGCAGTGCTAGTTGGGGAAGCACTGAAGCTTTCTTT. The chain has TRBV20-1 and TRBJ1-1, with unresolved D. Germline V lookup: CDR1 DFQATT, CDR2 SNEGSKA (reference sequence). The CDR3 length is 12 residues. V lost 3 bases to trimming and J lost 4 bases, with 9 bases between them.

This clonotype was found a few times. The chain carries TRBV6-6 and TRBJ1-5; no reliable D call. The V gene's germline CDR1 is MNHNY and CDR2 SVGAGI (reference sequence). The V gene lost 1 base and the J gene lost 5 bases, with 3 bases spanning the gap. CDR3 length: 12 residues. DNA for the CDR3: TGTGCCAGCAGTTACTTTGATCAGCCCCAGCATTTT. This encodes CASSYFDQPQHF.

A few counts support this clonotype. The CDR3: CASSFRLAGRQETQYF. Here the CDR3 DNA reads TGTGCCAGCAGCTTTCGACTAGCGGGACGCCAAGAGACCCAGTACTTC. V usage is TRBV7-9 and J usage is TRBJ2-5; 11 positions match TRBD2. The CDR3 contains 16 residues. J was trimmed by 1 base and V by 3 bases; bases with no gene match: 4. CDR1 SEHNR and CDR2 FQNEAQ come from the germline V gene (reference sequence).

This clonotype was detected ten times or more. The chain combines TRBV19 with TRBJ1-2; TRBD1 might be the D (6 bases). Trimming cost V 3 bases and J 7 bases, with 12 bases left between them. The CDR3 is 13 amino acids. Per germline, CDR1 LNHDA and CDR2 SQIVND (reference sequence). Here the CDR3 reads CASSIFQDSGYTF. The CDR3 DNA sequence: TGTGCCAGTAGTATTTTCCAGGACAGTGGCTACACCTTC.

This clonotype was seen a few times. V gene TRBV20-1 combines with J gene TRBJ2-3, with TRBD2 matching over 12 bases. From germline, CDR1 is DFQATT and CDR2 SNEGSKA (reference sequence). The V and J ends lost 2 bases and 4 bases, in that order; junction bases with no gene match: 10. The CDR3 runs to 17 residues. The CDR3 region is CSARLRTSGMVADTQYF. The CDR3 DNA reads TGCAGTGCTAGATTACGGACTAGCGGGATGGTTGCAGATACGCAGTATTTT.